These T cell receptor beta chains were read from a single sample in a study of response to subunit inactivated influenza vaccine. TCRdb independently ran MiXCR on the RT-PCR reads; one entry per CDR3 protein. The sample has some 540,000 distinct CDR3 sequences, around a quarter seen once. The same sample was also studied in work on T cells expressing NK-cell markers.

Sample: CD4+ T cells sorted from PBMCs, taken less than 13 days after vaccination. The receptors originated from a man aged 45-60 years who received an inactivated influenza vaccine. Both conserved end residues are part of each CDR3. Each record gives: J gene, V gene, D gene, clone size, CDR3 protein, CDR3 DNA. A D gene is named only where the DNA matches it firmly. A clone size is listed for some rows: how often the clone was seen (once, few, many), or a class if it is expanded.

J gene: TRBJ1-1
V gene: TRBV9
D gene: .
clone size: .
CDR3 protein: CASSAQGEGEAFF
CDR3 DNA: TGTGCCAGCAGCGCACAGGGCGAAGGCGAAGCTTTCTTT

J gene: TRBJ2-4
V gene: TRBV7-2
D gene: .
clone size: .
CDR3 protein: CASSFGLAKNIQYF
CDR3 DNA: TGTGCCAGCAGCTTTGGACTAGCCAAAAACATTCAGTACTTC

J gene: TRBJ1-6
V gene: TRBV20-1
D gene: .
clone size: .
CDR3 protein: CSASVHYNSPLHF
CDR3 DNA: TGCAGTGCTAGCGTTCACTATAATTCACCCCTCCACTTT

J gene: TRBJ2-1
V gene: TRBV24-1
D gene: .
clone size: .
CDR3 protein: CATSARDHSYNEQFF
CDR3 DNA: TGTGCCACCAGTGCTCGGGACCACTCCTACAATGAGCAGTTCTTC

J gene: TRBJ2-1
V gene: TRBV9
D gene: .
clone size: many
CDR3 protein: CASSSGTSIYNEQFF
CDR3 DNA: TGTGCCAGCAGCTCTGGCACTAGCATCTACAATGAGCAGTTCTTC

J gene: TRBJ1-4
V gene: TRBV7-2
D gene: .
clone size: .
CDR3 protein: CASSLDGLKGKLFF
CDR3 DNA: TGTGCCAGCAGCTTAGATGGTCTAAAGGGAAAACTGTTTTTT

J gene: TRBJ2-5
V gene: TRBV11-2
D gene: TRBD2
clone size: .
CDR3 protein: CASSHRLAGVQETQYF
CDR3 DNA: TGTGCCAGCAGCCATAGACTAGCGGGAGTACAAGAGACCCAGTACTTC

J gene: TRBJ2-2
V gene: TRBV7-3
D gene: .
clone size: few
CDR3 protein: CASSLLRAGDTGELFF
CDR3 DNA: TGTGCCAGCAGCTTATTACGGGCAGGGGACACCGGGGAGCTGTTTTTT

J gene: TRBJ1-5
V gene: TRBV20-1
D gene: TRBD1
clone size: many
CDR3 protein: CSARDREPNQPQHF
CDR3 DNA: TGCAGTGCTAGGGACAGGGAGCCCAATCAGCCCCAGCATTTT

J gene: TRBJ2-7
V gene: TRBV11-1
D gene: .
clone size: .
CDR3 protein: CASSLVWREEQYF
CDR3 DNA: TGTGCCAGCAGCTTAGTATGGCGTGAAGAGCAGTACTTC

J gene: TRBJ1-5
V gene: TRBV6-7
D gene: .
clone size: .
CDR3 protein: CASSYPTASFLVRPRNQPQHF
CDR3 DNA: TGTGCCAGCAGTTACCCAACGGCCAGTTTTCTTGTTCGTCCACGCAATCAGCCCCAGCATTTT

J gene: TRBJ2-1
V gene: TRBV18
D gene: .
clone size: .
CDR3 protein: CASSPFGQGGLDEQFF
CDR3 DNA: TGTGCCAGCTCACCTTTCGGACAGGGAGGGCTCGATGAGCAGTTCTTC

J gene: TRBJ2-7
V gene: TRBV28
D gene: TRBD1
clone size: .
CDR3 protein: CASSLRDRGFYEQYF
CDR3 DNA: TGTGCCAGCAGTTTACGTGACAGGGGTTTCTACGAGCAGTACTTC

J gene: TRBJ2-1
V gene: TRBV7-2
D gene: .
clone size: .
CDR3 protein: CASSGPVARGSYNEQFF
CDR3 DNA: TGTGCCAGCAGCGGACCTGTTGCGCGGGGCTCATACAATGAGCAGTTCTTC

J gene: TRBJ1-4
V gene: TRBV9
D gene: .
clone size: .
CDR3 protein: CASSVAAGSTNEKLFF
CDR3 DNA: TGTGCCAGCAGCGTAGCGGCAGGGTCAACTAATGAAAAACTGTTTTTT

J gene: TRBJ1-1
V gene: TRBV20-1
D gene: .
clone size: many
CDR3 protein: CSANWAFF
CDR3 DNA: TGCAGTGCTAATTGGGCTTTCTTT

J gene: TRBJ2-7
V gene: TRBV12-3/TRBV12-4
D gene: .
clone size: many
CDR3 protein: CASSFRYYEQYF
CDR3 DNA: TGTGCCAGCAGTTTCCGATACTACGAGCAGTACTTC

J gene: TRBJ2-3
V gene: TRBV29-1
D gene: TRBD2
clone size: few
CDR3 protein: CSVGGGADTQYF
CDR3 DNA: TGCAGCGTTGGGGGAGGGGCAGATACGCAGTATTTT

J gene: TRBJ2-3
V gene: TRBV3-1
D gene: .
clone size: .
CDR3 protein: CASSHNKGTGTDTQYF
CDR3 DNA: TGTGCCAGCAGCCATAACAAGGGGACTGGCACAGATACGCAGTATTTT